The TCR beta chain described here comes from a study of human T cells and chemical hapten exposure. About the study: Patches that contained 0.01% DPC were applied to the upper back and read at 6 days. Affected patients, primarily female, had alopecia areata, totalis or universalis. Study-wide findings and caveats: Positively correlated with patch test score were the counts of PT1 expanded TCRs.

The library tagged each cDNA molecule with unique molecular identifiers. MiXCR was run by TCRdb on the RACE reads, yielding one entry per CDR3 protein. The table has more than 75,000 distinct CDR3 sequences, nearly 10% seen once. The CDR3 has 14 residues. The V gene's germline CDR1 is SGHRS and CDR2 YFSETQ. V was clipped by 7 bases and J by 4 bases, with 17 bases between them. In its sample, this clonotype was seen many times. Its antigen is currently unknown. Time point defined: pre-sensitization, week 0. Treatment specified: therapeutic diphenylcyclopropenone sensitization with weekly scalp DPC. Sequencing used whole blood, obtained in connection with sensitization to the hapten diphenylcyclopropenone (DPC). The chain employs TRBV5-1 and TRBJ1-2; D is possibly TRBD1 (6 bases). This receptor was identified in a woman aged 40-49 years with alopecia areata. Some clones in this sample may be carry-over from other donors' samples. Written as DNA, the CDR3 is TGCGCCAGCCGAATGAGTACAGGGACCTATGGCTACACCTTC. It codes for CASRMSTGTYGYTF.